The 5 T cell receptor beta chains presented below share a single source sample, sequenced in a study of blood T cell repertoires in COVID-19. The repertoire was sequenced with immunoSEQ multiplex PCR; TCRdb's copy has only in-frame clones and lacks some. This sample has about 250,000 clones, with 83% found just once. Sequenced sample: peripheral blood. The receptors come from a middle-aged man with active or convalescent COVID-19.

The chain has TRBV7-2 and TRBJ2-7; 8 bases are a match to TRBD1. V lost 5 bases to trimming and J lost 6 bases; unmatched junction nucleotides: 6. Germline V gene sequence: CDR1 SGHTA, CDR2 FQGNSA. The CDR3 totals 13 residues. The CDR3 DNA reads TGTGCCAGCAGCCGTGACAGGGGAGGCGAGCAGTACTTC. It codes for CASSRDRGGEQYF.

This clone was counted a single time. The V gene is TRBV28, the J gene TRBJ2-7; possible D gene TRBD2, 5 bases. The CDR3 has 13 residues. With 8 bases removed from V and 2 bases from J, the gap between germline ends came to 13 bases. Germline V lookup: CDR1 MDHEN, CDR2 SYDVKM. CDR3 coding DNA: TGTGCCAGCCTTCGTCCGGGGACCTACGAGCAGTACTTC. It is translated as CASLRPGTYEQYF.

This chain links TRBV2 with TRBJ1-4; TRBD1 might be the D (5 bases). The CDR3 covers 14 residues. Trimming took 6 bases from V and 0 from J, leaving 8 bases between them. Per the germline V gene, CDR1 is SNHLY and CDR2 is FYNNEI. The DNA of the CDR3 is TGTGCCAGCAGCGCGACAGCAACTAATGAAAAACTGTTTTTT. Encoded protein: CASSATATNEKLFF.

The rearrangement joins TRBV11-3 to TRBJ2-7; 7 bases are shared with TRBD1. Trimming at V came to 1 base and at J to 2 bases, leaving 8 bases not matched to a gene. The CDR3 length is 16 residues. Germline V gives CDR1 SGHNT, CDR2 YENEEA. The CDR3 loop reads CASSLVITGVAYEQYF. CDR3 in DNA: TGTGCCAGCAGCTTAGTTATAACAGGGGTGGCCTACGAGCAGTACTTC.

This clone was detected many times. The rearrangement joins TRBV6-5 to TRBJ1-1, with a tentative D call TRBD1 (6 bases). The CDR3 has 14 amino acids. V lost 6 bases and J lost 4, with 15 bases in between. Germline CDR1 MNHEY, CDR2 SVGAGI. CDR3: CASSRRTEGTEAFF. DNA of the CDR3: TGTGCCAGCAGCCGTCGGACAGAAGGCACTGAAGCTTTCTTT.